The clone carrying this T cell receptor (beta chain) occurred many times. Its antigen is unidentified. MiXCR, run by TCRdb on the reads, gives a single entry per CDR3 protein. This table has fewer than 7,000 distinct CDR3 sequences, roughly a third appearing once. This sample was included in a study of type 1 regulatory T cells. For the study at large: T-allo10 is an in vitro-generated, Tr1-enriched CD4 T cell product specific for alloantigen.

General study results and limits: Tr1 cells had a more restricted TCR repertoire than non-Tr1 cells.

Trimming cost V 5 bases and J 4 bases; bases outside gene matches: 7. The CDR3 extends over 15 amino acids. The germline V gene encodes CDR1 SGDLS and CDR2 YYNGEE. Sequenced: cultured type 1 regulatory T (Tr1) cells, either the whole culture or a sorted fraction (not recorded which). The sequence derives from a human donor in good health. The chain is built from TRBV9 and TRBJ2-2; 8 bases align to TRBD2. Written as DNA, the CDR3 is TGTGCCAGCAGACAGAGCGGGAGTTCCACCGGGGAGCTGTTTTTT. Translation gives CASRQSGSSTGELFF.